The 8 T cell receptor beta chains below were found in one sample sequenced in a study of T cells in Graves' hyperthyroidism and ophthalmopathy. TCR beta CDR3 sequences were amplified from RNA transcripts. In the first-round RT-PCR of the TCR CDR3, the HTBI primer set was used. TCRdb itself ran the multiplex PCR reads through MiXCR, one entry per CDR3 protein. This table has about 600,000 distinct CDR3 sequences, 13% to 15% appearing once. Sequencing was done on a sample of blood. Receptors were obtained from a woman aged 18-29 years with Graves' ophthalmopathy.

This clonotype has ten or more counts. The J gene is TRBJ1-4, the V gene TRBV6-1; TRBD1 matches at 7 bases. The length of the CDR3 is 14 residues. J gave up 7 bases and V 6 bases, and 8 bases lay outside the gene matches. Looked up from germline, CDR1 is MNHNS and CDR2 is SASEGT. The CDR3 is CASSIGGLVEKLFF. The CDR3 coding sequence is TGTGCCAGCAGCATAGGGGGCCTTGTTGAAAAACTGTTTTTT.

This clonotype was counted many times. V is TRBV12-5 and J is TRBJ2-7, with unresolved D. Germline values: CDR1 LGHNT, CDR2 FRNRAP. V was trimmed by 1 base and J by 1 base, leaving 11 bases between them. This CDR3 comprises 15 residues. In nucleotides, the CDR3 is TGTGCTAGTGGTTTGGGCGGTTCTTATTCCTACGAGCAGTACTTC. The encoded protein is CASGLGGSYSYEQYF. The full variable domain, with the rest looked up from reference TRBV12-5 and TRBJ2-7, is DARVTQTPRHKVTEMGQEVTMRCQPILGHNTVFWYRQTMMQGLELLAYFRNRAPLDDSGMPKDRFSAEMPDATLATLKIQPSEPRDSAVYFCASGLGGSYSYEQYFGPGTRLTVT.

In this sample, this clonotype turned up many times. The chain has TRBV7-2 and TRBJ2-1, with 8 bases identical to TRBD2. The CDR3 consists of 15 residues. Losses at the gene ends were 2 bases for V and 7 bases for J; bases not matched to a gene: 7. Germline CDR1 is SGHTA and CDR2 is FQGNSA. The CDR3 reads CASSLTSGYENEQFF. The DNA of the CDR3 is TGTGCCAGCAGCTTAACTAGCGGTTACGAGAATGAGCAGTTCTTC.

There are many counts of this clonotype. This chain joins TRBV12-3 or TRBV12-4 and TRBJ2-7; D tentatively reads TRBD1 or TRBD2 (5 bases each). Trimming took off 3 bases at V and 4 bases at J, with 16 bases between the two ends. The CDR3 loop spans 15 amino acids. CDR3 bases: TGTGCCAGCAGTTTGGGGCTAGCTATGGGGTACGAGCAGTACTTC. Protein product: CASSLGLAMGYEQYF.

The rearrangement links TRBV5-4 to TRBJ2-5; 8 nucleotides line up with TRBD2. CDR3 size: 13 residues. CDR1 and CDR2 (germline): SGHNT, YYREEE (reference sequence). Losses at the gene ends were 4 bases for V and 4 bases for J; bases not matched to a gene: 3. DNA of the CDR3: TGTGCCAGCAGCGACGCGGGAGGAGAGACCCAGTACTTC. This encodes CASSDAGGETQYF.

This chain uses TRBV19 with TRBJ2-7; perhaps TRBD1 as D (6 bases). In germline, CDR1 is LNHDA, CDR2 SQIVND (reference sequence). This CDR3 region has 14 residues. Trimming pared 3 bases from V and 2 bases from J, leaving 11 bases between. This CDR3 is CASSMAAGAYEQYF. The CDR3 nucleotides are TGTGCCAGTAGTATGGCGGCAGGGGCCTACGAGCAGTACTTC.

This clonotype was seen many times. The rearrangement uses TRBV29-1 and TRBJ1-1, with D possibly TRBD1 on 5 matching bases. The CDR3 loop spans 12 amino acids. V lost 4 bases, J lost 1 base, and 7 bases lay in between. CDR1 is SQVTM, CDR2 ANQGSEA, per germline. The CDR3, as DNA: TGCAGCGTTGGACAGACGAACACTGAAGCTTTCTTT. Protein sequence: CSVGQTNTEAFF.

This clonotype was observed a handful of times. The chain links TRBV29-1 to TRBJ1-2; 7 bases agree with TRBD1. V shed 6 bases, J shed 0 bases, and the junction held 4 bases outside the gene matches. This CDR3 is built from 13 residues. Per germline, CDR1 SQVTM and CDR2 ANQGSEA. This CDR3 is CSVQGQANYGYTF. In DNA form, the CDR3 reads TGCAGCGTCCAAGGACAGGCTAACTATGGCTACACCTTC.